This TCR beta chain is drawn from a study of blood T cell repertoires in COVID-19. Study-level information: Samples came from the United States, Italy and Spain, spanning acute and convalescent COVID-19. Sources were T cells, B-cell-depleted T cells, or PBMCs; the material itself was cDNA or gDNA.

The CDR3 has 14 amino acids. Germline CDR1 and CDR2: LNHDA and SQIVND (reference sequence). After removal of 6 bases from V and 2 bases from J, the junction contained 3 bases not matched to a gene. Under the authors' procedure: By means of reference gene primer amplification, nucleated cell counts were estimated. Some clones are missing from TCRdb's copy, which holds only in-frame ones; the method was immunoSEQ multiplex PCR. V and J calls and clone size are given by that table; D and trimming were obtained from the DNA. The table lists 100,000 or so clones, around four fifths of them singletons. The TCR was taken from a woman between 65 and 79 years old with acute or convalescent COVID-19. The specimen sequenced was peripheral blood. J is TRBJ1-3 and V is TRBV19; 8 bases match TRBD1. The chain's CDR3 is CASRQGATGNTIYF. CDR3 bases: TGTGCCAGTAGGCAGGGGGCAACTGGAAACACCATATATTTT. The full variable domain, completed using reference TRBV19 and TRBJ1-3, is DGGITQSPKYLFRKEGQNVTLSCEQNLNHDAMYWYRQDPGQGLRLIYYSQIVNDFQKGDIAEGYSVSREKKESFPLTVTSAQKNPTAFYLCASRQGATGNTIYFGEGSWLTVV.